The entry below gives a single TCR beta chain sequence along with its context. What it binds is unknown. The CDR3 does not close with the conserved phenylalanine or tryptophan, likely indicating a read error. It is unclear where the CDR3 begins or ends on the DNA, so no DNA is shown, and the CDR3 is as TCRdb lists it. These data come from a study of OX40 agonist ivuxolimab in advanced cancers. Study in general: Age averaged around 60 years (range about 23 to 80), and 82.7% were male. Therapy given before enrollment (anti-PD-1, anti-PD-L1 or anti-CTLA-4) was allowed, and 40% had some. Notes on the study in general: The study found that CD8+ T cells averaged more expanded clones than CD4+.

The CDR3 sequence runs 14 residues, both termini included. The germline V gene encodes CDR1 SGHDT and CDR2 YYEEEE. Sequenced by immunoSEQ multiplex PCR; TCRdb stores in-frame clones only, minus some. The sample holds some 74,000 clones; about 85% are singletons and the top ten take 0.5% to 0.6%. The rearrangement joins TRBV5-6 to TRBJ2-3; no check of the table's D call, TRBD1, against the DNA was made. This receptor was obtained from an adult with an advanced solid tumor such as melanoma, head and neck, liver or kidney cancer. The sequenced sample was CD4+ or CD8+ T cells sorted from blood, obtained in a trial of the OX40 agonist ivuxolimab. The CDR3 loop reads CASSLPGTVNNQIV.